This T cell receptor (beta chain) comes out of a study of T cells in localized non-small cell lung cancer. Study-wide findings and caveats: The greatest T cell clonality was found in uninvolved adjacent lung (higher than in tumor). Longer overall survival associated with higher blood T cell density; shorter survival with higher adjacent-lung clonality.

This CDR3 region has 14 residues. Germline V lookup: CDR1 SGDLS, CDR2 YYNGEE. The V and J ends lost 0 bases and 0 bases respectively, with 4 bases between them. As to this clone: Antigen unknown.

Produced via immunoSEQ multiplex PCR; TCRdb's table is partial and in-frame only. This table holds over 35,000 clones, 81% found once. The sequence came from a male donor aged 60 or older with stage II lung adenocarcinoma. V usage is TRBV9 and J usage is TRBJ1-3; D call uncertain. The sequenced sample was peripheral blood mononuclear cells, obtained before any cancer treatment. CDR3 region: CASSVDLSGNTIYF. In DNA form, the CDR3 reads TGTGCCAGCAGCGTAGACCTCTCTGGAAACACCATATATTTT.